A selection of T cell receptor beta chains follows, all from one sample in a study of memory CD4+ T cells and cytomegalovirus serostatus. Profiled with immunoSEQ multiplex PCR; TCRdb holds only in-frame clones, not every one. This table holds 45,000 to 65,000 clones, approximately 80% found once. The material sequenced was memory CD4+ T cells from blood. The receptors were sampled from an adult in good health and CMV-seronegative. The CDR3 runs from the conserved cysteine through the conserved F or W. A D gene is named only where the DNA matches it firmly. Clone size, where shown, is once, few, many, or a class for clones that have expanded.

size,J,D,V,DNA,CDR3
NA,TRBJ2-6,NA,TRBV7-2,TGTGCCAGCAGCCCCCAGAGGACCTCTCCGACTGGGGCCAACGTCCTGACTTTC,CASSPQRTSPTGANVLTF
few,TRBJ1-2,TRBD1,TRBV6-5,TGTGCCAGCAGTCTGGGACAGGGGGGAATCTATGGCTACACCTTC,CASSLGQGGIYGYTF
NA,TRBJ2-3,TRBD2,TRBV28,TGTGCCAGCAGCGGTAGCGGGGCTAGCACAGATACGCAGTATTTT,CASSGSGASTDTQYF
NA,TRBJ2-1,TRBD2,TRBV5-1,TGCGCCAGCAGCTTGTTGGCTAGCGGGAACAATGAGCAGTTCTTC,CASSLLASGNNEQFF
NA,TRBJ1-1,NA,TRBV4-1,TGCGCCAGCAGCCTTATTTTGCTGGGGCTGAGTAGGCTGGATCCAGGAGACACTGAAGCTTTCTTT,CASSLILLGLSRLDPGDTEAFF
NA,TRBJ2-2,TRBD2,TRBV4-2,TGTGCCAGCAGCAGCCTAGCGGGGAACACCGGGGAGCTGTTTTTT,CASSSLAGNTGELFF
NA,TRBJ2-5,NA,TRBV7-7,TGTGCTAGCAGCCTAGGGTACCAAGAGACCCAGTACTTC,CASSLGYQETQYF
NA,TRBJ2-6,TRBD1,TRBV6-1,TGTGCCAGCAGTGAAGTGGGACAGAGAACCTCTGGGGCCAACGTCCTGACTTTC,CASSEVGQRTSGANVLTF
NA,TRBJ2-3,TRBD2,TRBV7-2,TGTGCCAGCAGCCTAAGACTAGCGTCAGATACGCAGTATTTT,CASSLRLASDTQYF
NA,TRBJ1-6,NA,TRBV4-3,TGCGCCAGCAGCCAAGTCCAGGATTCACCCCTCCACTTT,CASSQVQDSPLHF
NA,TRBJ2-7,TRBD2,TRBV19,TGTGCCAGTAGTTCTCGGGGGGGGACCTACGAGCAGTACTTC,CASSSRGGTYEQYF
NA,TRBJ1-2,NA,TRBV6-5,TGTGCCAGCAGTTACACCACAGGGATCTATGGCTACACCTTC,CASSYTTGIYGYTF
NA,TRBJ2-1,NA,TRBV6-6,TGTGCCAGCAGTTACTCCGGAGTTAATGAGCAGTTCTTC,CASSYSGVNEQFF
NA,TRBJ2-3,TRBD1,TRBV5-8,TGTGCCAGCAGCTCCGGGACAGGGGGCGCCGGCACAGATACGCAGTATTTT,CASSSGTGGAGTDTQYF
NA,TRBJ1-4,NA,TRBV5-5,TGTGCCAGCAGCCTCTGGGTTTCTGAAAAACTGTTTTTT,CASSLWVSEKLFF
NA,TRBJ1-1,NA,TRBV15,TGTGCCACCAGCAGAGGTGGTGAAACAGGTGAAGCTTTCTTT,CATSRGGETGEAFF
NA,TRBJ2-7,NA,TRBV27,TGTGCCAGCAGTTTTATGGGTGGCGAGCAGTACTTC,CASSFMGGEQYF
NA,TRBJ1-6,NA,TRBV6-6,TGTGCCAGCAGTCCAGGTGGGGAGGTTTCACCCCTCCACTTT,CASSPGGEVSPLHF
NA,TRBJ2-7,TRBD2,TRBV6-5,TGTGCCAGCAGTTACTCTTCAGCGGGGGCCTACGAGCAGTACTTC,CASSYSSAGAYEQYF
NA,TRBJ1-4,NA,TRBV20-1,TGCAGTGCTAGTATGGGTGAAAAACTGTTTTTT,CSASMGEKLFF
NA,TRBJ2-5,TRBD1,TRBV28,TGTGCCAGCAGTTTACAGGGGGCAGGGGAGACCCAGTACTTC,CASSLQGAGETQYF
NA,TRBJ2-5,NA,TRBV21-1,TGTGCCAGCAGCACAGTAACTAGCGGTAGGGAGACCCAGTACTTC,CASSTVTSGRETQYF
few,TRBJ1-1,NA,TRBV7-2,TGTGCCAGCAGCGGGGGGGCGAACACTGAAGCTTTCTTT,CASSGGANTEAFF
NA,TRBJ2-2,NA,TRBV6-7,TGTGCCAGCAGTTACTTCGGACTTGCATCGAACCTTACCGGGGAGCTGTTTTTT,CASSYFGLASNLTGELFF
once,TRBJ1-4,NA,TRBV10-3,TGTGCCATCAGTGAGTCGTTGGAAAAACTGTTTTTT,CAISESLEKLFF
NA,TRBJ1-3,NA,TRBV7-6,TGTGCCAGCAGCTTGGGTGGGCCGAGCTCTGGAAACACCATATATTTT,CASSLGGPSSGNTIYF
NA,TRBJ2-7,NA,TRBV2,TGTGCCACCTCGCCCGGGACGAATTTCTACGAGCAGTACTTC,CATSPGTNFYEQYF
NA,TRBJ1-1,NA,TRBV6-1,TGTGCCAGCGCCATAGGAGCGGGGAGTAACACTGAAGCTTTCTTT,CASAIGAGSNTEAFF
NA,TRBJ1-2,NA,TRBV7-9,TGTGCCAGCTCGACCACCGTAGCAACAGGGAACTATGGCTACACCTTC,CASSTTVATGNYGYTF
once,TRBJ2-7,NA,TRBV2,TGTGCCAGCAGTGTGAGACGACAAGACTACGAGCAGTACTTC,CASSVRRQDYEQYF
few,TRBJ1-5,TRBD1,TRBV5-1,TGCGCCAGCAGCTCAGGGGGTAATCAGCCCCAGCATTTT,CASSSGGNQPQHF
NA,TRBJ2-7,NA,TRBV7-9,TGTGCCAGCAGCCAGGACGGGAGATACGAGCAGTACTTC,CASSQDGRYEQYF
NA,TRBJ2-7,NA,TRBV5-3,TGTGCCAGAAGCTTTCTAATTCGCAGGGGATCCTACGAGCAGTACTTC,CARSFLIRRGSYEQYF